The rows below give T cell receptor beta chains drawn from one sample of a study of OX40 agonist ivuxolimab in advanced cancers. The assay was immunoSEQ multiplex PCR, and TCRdb's table has in-frame clones only and misses some. The sample consists of some 100,000 clones, 84% of them appearing once. Sequencing was performed on CD4+ or CD8+ T cells sorted from blood, taken in a trial of the OX40 agonist ivuxolimab. These receptors were obtained from an adult with an advanced solid tumor such as melanoma, head and neck, liver or kidney cancer. The CDR3 runs from the conserved cysteine through the conserved F or W. A D gene is named only where the DNA matches it firmly. Not every row has a clone size; where given, it reads once, few, many or a size class.

j_call | clone_size | d_call | v_call | cdr3_aa | cdr3_nt
TRBJ2-7 | once | TRBD1 | TRBV13 | CASRPDRGPPYEQYF | TGTGCCAGCAGACCCGACAGGGGCCCACCCTACGAGCAGTACTTC
TRBJ2-2 | NA | TRBD2 | TRBV19 | CASSLAGGNTGELFF | TGTGCCAGTAGTCTAGCGGGAGGTAACACCGGGGAGCTGTTTTTT
TRBJ2-1 | NA | TRBD2 | TRBV9 | CASSPLAGASNEQFF | TGTGCCAGCAGCCCATTAGCGGGGGCCTCCAATGAGCAGTTCTTC
TRBJ1-5 | NA | TRBD1 | TRBV7-8 | CASSLVWGTGGINQPQHF | TGTGCCAGCAGCTTAGTGTGGGGGACAGGGGGCATTAATCAGCCCCAGCATTTT
TRBJ2-7 | NA | NA | TRBV11-2 | CASSLAPPDWRESYEQYF | TGTGCCAGCAGCTTAGCCCCTCCGGACTGGAGGGAGTCCTACGAGCAGTACTTC
TRBJ1-1 | few | NA | TRBV30 | CAWSVPPLRAFF | TGTGCCTGGAGTGTCCCCCCACTCAGAGCTTTCTTT
TRBJ1-6 | few | NA | TRBV13 | CASSLKGIRNSPLHF | TGTGCCAGCAGCTTAAAGGGAATTCGCAATTCACCCCTCCACTTT
TRBJ1-2 | NA | NA | TRBV9 | CASILLISGYTF | TGTGCCAGCATTCTCCTTATAAGCGGCTACACCTTC
TRBJ2-7 | NA | NA | TRBV27 | CASSPGSNNEQYF | TGTGCCAGCAGTCCCGGGAGCAACAACGAGCAGTACTTC
TRBJ2-3 | NA | NA | TRBV9 | CASSVRAGTDTQYF | TGTGCCAGCAGCGTACGGGCTGGCACAGATACGCAGTATTTT
TRBJ1-2 | NA | NA | TRBV5-1 | CASSSAPGPPHGYTF | TGCGCCAGCAGTTCAGCCCCGGGCCCACCCCATGGCTACACCTTC
TRBJ2-2 | NA | NA | TRBV19 | CASSIDGPGRTGELFF | TGTGCCAGTAGTATAGATGGGCCCGGACGGACCGGGGAGCTGTTTTTT
TRBJ1-1 | few | NA | TRBV9 | CASSGAGDAEAFF | TGTGCCAGCAGCGGGGCGGGGGACGCTGAAGCTTTCTTT
TRBJ1-1 | once | NA | TRBV29-1 | CSVAGQTNTEAFF | TGCAGCGTTGCTGGACAGACCAACACTGAAGCTTTCTTT
TRBJ2-7 | NA | NA | TRBV27 | CASSFLGLRSEQYF | TGTGCCAGCAGTTTCTTGGGACTTCGTTCCGAGCAGTACTTC
TRBJ1-2 | NA | TRBD1 | TRBV4-1 | CASSSTRQGPNYGYTF | TGCGCCAGCAGCTCCACTCGACAGGGGCCTAACTATGGCTACACCTTC
TRBJ2-7 | once | NA | TRBV6-1 | CASWTQTYEQYF | TGTGCCAGCTGGACACAGACCTACGAGCAGTACTTC
TRBJ2-7 | NA | NA | TRBV10-2 | CATSTDYEQYF | TGCGCCACCTCGACAGACTACGAGCAGTACTTC
TRBJ2-3 | NA | NA | TRBV9 | CASSLGPTNTDTQYF | TGTGCCAGCAGCTTGGGGCCTACAAACACAGATACGCAGTATTTT
TRBJ1-2 | once | NA | TRBV7-2 | CASSLPTGSYGYTF | TGTGCCAGCAGCTTACCGACAGGTTCCTATGGCTACACCTTC
TRBJ1-5 | NA | NA | TRBV6-1 | CASSEARQPQHF | TGTGCCAGCAGTGAAGCGCGCCAGCCCCAGCATTTT
TRBJ2-2 | few | NA | TRBV6-5 | CASSVGGVWGGELFF | TGTGCCAGCAGTGTAGGAGGGGTGTGGGGCGGGGAGCTGTTTTTT
TRBJ1-1 | NA | NA | TRBV20-1 | CSARAFTEAFF | TGCAGTGCTAGAGCGTTTACTGAAGCTTTCTTT
TRBJ1-2 | NA | NA | TRBV4-1 | CASSQDRVQPLGYTF | TGCGCCAGCAGCCAAGATCGAGTACAGCCGCTCGGCTACACCTTC
TRBJ1-5 | few | NA | TRBV5-6 | CASSTWRNQPQHF | TGTGCCAGCAGCACATGGAGAAATCAGCCCCAGCATTTT
TRBJ2-3 | NA | TRBD1 | TRBV29-1 | CSADRDTQYF | TGCAGCGCCGACAGGGACACGCAGTATTTT
TRBJ2-7 | NA | NA | TRBV28 | CASTQSLGVMVHEQYF | TGTGCCAGCACCCAGTCCCTTGGGGTGATGGTTCACGAGCAGTACTTC
TRBJ2-7 | many | TRBD2 | TRBV5-1 | CASSLVERGEQYF | TGCGCCAGCAGCTTGGTGGAGCGGGGCGAGCAGTACTTC
TRBJ1-2 | NA | NA | TRBV6-6 | CASSSPGQKNYGYTF | TGTGCCAGCAGTTCCCCGGGACAAAAAAACTATGGCTACACCTTC
TRBJ1-2 | NA | TRBD1 | TRBV29-1 | CSVGEGARGYTF | TGCAGCGTTGGGGAGGGGGCGAGAGGCTACACCTTC
TRBJ1-4 | NA | TRBD1 | TRBV6-6 | CASSASTGKNEKLFF | TGTGCCAGCAGTGCCTCGACAGGGAAAAATGAAAAACTGTTTTTT
TRBJ2-3 | NA | NA | TRBV27 | CASSQDGQWYTDTQYF | TGTGCCAGCAGCCAAGACGGACAGTGGTACACAGATACGCAGTATTTT
TRBJ2-7 | NA | NA | TRBV6-6 | CASSGGGTRGQYF | TGTGCCAGCAGTGGGGGCGGGACGAGGGGGCAGTACTTC
TRBJ2-2 | NA | NA | TRBV6-1 | CASSEFGGARTGELFF | TGTGCCAGCAGTGAATTCGGGGGCGCGCGGACCGGGGAGCTGTTTTTT
TRBJ2-3 | NA | TRBD2 | TRBV6-1 | CASSEGARGGTDTQYF | TGTGCCAGCAGTGAAGGGGCGCGCGGGGGAACAGATACGCAGTATTTT
TRBJ2-7 | NA | NA | TRBV29-1 | CSVERSRGYHEQYF | TGCAGCGTTGAAAGAAGCCGGGGGTACCACGAGCAGTACTTC
TRBJ1-5 | NA | TRBD1 | TRBV7-2 | CASSLGAGGQPQHF | TGTGCCAGCAGCTTAGGGGCAGGGGGCCAGCCCCAGCATTTT
TRBJ1-5 | NA | NA | TRBV7-2 | CASSPGGNQPQHF | TGTGCCAGCAGCCCCGGGGGGAATCAGCCCCAGCATTTT
TRBJ2-6 | few | NA | TRBV29-1 | CSVFLSRVTGANVLTF | TGCAGCGTTTTCTTGAGCAGGGTTACTGGGGCCAACGTCCTGACTTTC
TRBJ1-6 | NA | TRBD1 | TRBV7-8 | CASSHRGPRKDSPLHF | TGTGCCAGCAGCCACAGGGGGCCTAGAAAGGATTCACCCCTCCACTTT
TRBJ2-3 | NA | NA | TRBV19 | CASSMWQRSTDTQYF | TGTGCCAGTAGTATGTGGCAACGGAGCACAGATACGCAGTATTTT
TRBJ2-7 | NA | NA | TRBV30 | CAWAHDSYEQYF | TGTGCCTGGGCCCATGACTCCTACGAGCAGTACTTC
TRBJ1-1 | NA | NA | TRBV19 | CASSIWQGEGTEAFF | TGTGCCAGTAGTATCTGGCAGGGTGAAGGGACTGAAGCTTTCTTT
TRBJ1-2 | NA | NA | TRBV19 | CASSLDGLNYGYTF | TGTGCCAGTAGTCTAGACGGTCTCAACTATGGCTACACCTTC
TRBJ1-1 | NA | NA | TRBV6-1 | CASSRGGQNTEAFF | TGTGCCAGCAGCCGCGGGGGACAGAACACTGAAGCTTTCTTT
TRBJ1-5 | NA | TRBD1 | TRBV7-2 | CASSLQGVGGNQPQHF | TGTGCCAGCAGCTTACAGGGGGTAGGAGGCAATCAGCCCCAGCATTTT
TRBJ1-5 | NA | NA | TRBV7-7 | CASSLQSPSRGF | TGTGCCAGCAGCTTACAATCCCCAAGTCGAGGTTTT
TRBJ2-3 | NA | TRBD2 | TRBV7-9 | CASSPTLAGGSDTQYF | TGTGCCAGCAGCCCGACTCTAGCGGGAGGTTCAGATACGCAGTATTTT
TRBJ2-3 | NA | NA | TRBV21-1 | CAPKGFTDTQYF | TGTGCCCCCAAGGGATTTACAGATACGCAGTATTTT
TRBJ1-5 | NA | NA | TRBV4-2 | CASSQDEVGVGQPQHF | TGTGCCAGCAGCCAAGATGAAGTCGGAGTTGGTCAGCCCCAGCATTTT
TRBJ2-7 | NA | NA | TRBV14 | CASSQGERGQPYEQYF | TGTGCCAGCAGCCAAGGAGAACGCGGACAGCCCTACGAGCAGTACTTC
TRBJ1-4 | NA | TRBD1 | TRBV19 | CASRHRGPQNEKLFF | TGTGCCAGCCGCCACAGGGGACCACAGAATGAAAAACTGTTTTTT